This TCR beta chain was sequenced in a study of T cells in Graves' hyperthyroidism and ophthalmopathy. Study as a whole: Peripheral blood was obtained at initial diagnosis, preceding any treatment.

This CDR3 region has 16 residues. V shed 3 bases, J shed 6 bases, and the junction held 6 bases outside the gene matches. Germline V gives CDR1 KGHDR, CDR2 SFDVKD. TCR beta CDR3 sequences were amplified from RNA transcripts. First-round RT-PCR with HTBI primers amplified the TCR CDR3 region. In TCRdb, the multiplex PCR reads were re-called with MiXCR into one record per CDR3 protein. Among 250,000 to 400,000 distinct CDR3 sequences listed, roughly an eighth were seen once. Ophthalmopathy cases scored 3 or more on the Clinical Activity Score and 4 or more on NOSPECS grade, with duration below 3 months. Diagnoses used clinical symptoms, serum thyroxine and TRAb, thyroid ultrasound and orbital computed tomography. Cells are PBMCs isolated from roughly 9.2 ml of fresh blood.

The V and J genes are TRBV24-1 and TRBJ2-1; 11 positions agree with TRBD2. The clonotype originates from a woman aged 35 to 49 with Graves' ophthalmopathy. Sequenced material: blood. In DNA, the CDR3 is TGTGCCACCAGTGATACGGAGACTAGCGGGATCAATGAGCAGTTCTTC. It codes for CATSDTETSGINEQFF.